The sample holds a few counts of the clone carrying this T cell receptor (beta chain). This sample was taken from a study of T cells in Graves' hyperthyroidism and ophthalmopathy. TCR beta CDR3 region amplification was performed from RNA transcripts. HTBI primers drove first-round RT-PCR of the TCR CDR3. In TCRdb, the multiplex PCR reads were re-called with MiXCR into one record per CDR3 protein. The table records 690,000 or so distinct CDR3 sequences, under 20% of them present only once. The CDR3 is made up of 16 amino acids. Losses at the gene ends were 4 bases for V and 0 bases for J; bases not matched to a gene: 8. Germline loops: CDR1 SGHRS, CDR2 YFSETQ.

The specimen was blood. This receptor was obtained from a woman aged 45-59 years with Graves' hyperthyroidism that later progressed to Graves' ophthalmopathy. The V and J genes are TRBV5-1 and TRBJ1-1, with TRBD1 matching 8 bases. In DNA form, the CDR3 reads TGCGCCAGCAGCCCCGAACCGGACAGGGTGAACACTGAAGCTTTCTTT. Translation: CASSPEPDRVNTEAFF.